The TCR beta chain under discussion was sequenced for a study of blood T cell repertoires in COVID-19 (dated by TCRdb to 2019 to 2021). At the level of the whole study: Samples covering the acute and convalescent phases of COVID-19 were provided by collaborators in the United States, Italy and Spain. The dataset comprised deeply sampled blood TCRbeta repertoires from subjects exposed to, actively infected with, or recovered from COVID-19. Nearly every sample came with metadata listing a de-identified subject ID, COVID-19 status, age in years and sex. The material from the prospective study consisted of cDNA or gDNA derived from T cells, B-cell-depleted T cells, or PBMCs. Where HLA class I and class II types were available, the types were taken from metadata supplied by the sample provider, not from assay-based typing. The samples were drawn from the first 160 participants of the ongoing ImmuneRACE study and from about 1,200 subjects provided by 6 global collaborators. The repertoires were released in a freely available public database meant as a resource for research on the immune response to SARS-CoV-2.

TCRbeta CDR3 regions were amplified from genomic DNA using the immunoSEQ Assay, a bias-controlled multiplex PCR. The original pipeline was this. The number of nucleated cells in each sample was estimated from the amplification of reference gene primers within the assay. To quantify the absolute abundance of each unique TCRbeta CDR3 rearrangement, sequence reads were collapsed and filtered. Productive Simpson clonality was computed per sample as the square root of Simpson's diversity index over productive rearrangements. Imported from immuneACCESS, the table was reduced by TCRdb to in-frame sequences with V and J called. These copies leave out some clones; in studies compared against another copy, an unresolved V gene accounts for under half, and the cause of the remainder is not known. V and J calls and clone size are those listed in that table; D and trimming were worked out from the DNA. Counted in this sample were roughly 200,000 clones; 70% to 85% of them appeared once. Approximately 13% of the sample belongs to the ten largest clones.

Study-wide findings and limitations: The amount of clinical and demographic metadata varied by source and participant and was provided uncurated.

Here V drops 5 bases and J drops 5 bases, and the junction holds 6 bases not matched to any gene. CDR1 and CDR2 are drawn from the germline V gene (reference sequence): LNHDA, SQIVND. Measured from the cysteine to the phenylalanine, the CDR3 is 15 residues long. Just the 45-base CDR3 DNA is kept, in frame starting at base 1. On this clone itself: Its antigen remains undetermined. Qualities for individual bases were not recorded, and no much larger clone is one base off.

Another Seattle source contributed samples from volunteer blood donors who had recovered from COVID-19. Each collaborating institution followed its own protocols to collect whole blood in K2EDTA tubes. For TCRbeta analysis, collaborator samples were shipped as frozen whole blood, as isolated PBMCs, or as DNA extracted from either sample type. The specimen sequenced was peripheral blood. This TCR was recovered from a man in his fifties who had recovered from COVID-19. Recombination connected TRBV19 to TRBJ1-6; the central 7 bases match TRBD1. The DNA reads TGTGCCAGTAGTGCCCGGACAGGAGATAATTCACCCCTCCACTTT. Its amino acids are CASSARTGDNSPLHF. Extended through the reference TRBV19 and TRBJ1-6 proteins, this CDR3 yields the full variable domain: DGGITQSPKYLFRKEGQNVTLSCEQNLNHDAMYWYRQDPGQGLRLIYYSQIVNDFQKGDIAEGYSVSREKKESFPLTVTSAQKNPTAFYLCASSARTGDNSPLHFGNGTRLTVT.